This T cell receptor (beta chain) was documented in a study of patients and donors after allogeneic stem cell transplantation. With V trimmed by 3 bases and J by 4 bases, 7 bases remained unmatched. The CDR3 sequence is 15 residues long. This clonotype was detected only a few times. TCRdb redid the calling of the RT-PCR reads with MiXCR, one entry per CDR3 protein. Among about a million distinct CDR3 sequences listed, about a sixth were seen once. The sequencing sample was made of blood, either unsorted or a sorted T cell fraction (not recorded which). This TCR was recovered from a human donor who was either an allogeneic HSCT recipient or a stem cell or donor lymphocyte infusion donor (not recorded which). It is not recorded whose cells these are; they may come from a transplant donor. V is TRBV12-3 or TRBV12-4 and J is TRBJ1-1, with TRBD1 matching over 8 bases. CDR3 in DNA: TGTGCCAGCAGTTTGGCCCAGGGGGCGGTCACTGAAGCTTTCTTT. Translating it yields CASSLAQGAVTEAFF.